This TCR beta chain is from a study of Graves' ophthalmopathy and Graves' hyperthyroidism. Broader study findings: From stable hyperthyroidism, ophthalmopathy was separated by a 13-signature model with about 88% sensitivity and approximately 81% specificity.

The CDR3 runs 16 residues. Between the trimmed V and J ends, which lost 3 bases and 1 base, there was a span of 15 bases. Germline V gene lookup returns CDR1 SGDLS and CDR2 YYNGEE. For this clonotype: Antigen unknown.

Clinical symptoms, serum thyroxine, TRAb, thyroid ultrasound and orbital computed tomography formed the basis of diagnosis. Amplification of the TCR beta CDR3 regions used RNA transcripts (as template). After a first-round RT-PCR with HTBI primers, a second-round multiplex PCR was run. TCRdb fed the multiplex PCR reads into MiXCR, producing one record per CDR3 protein. The sample includes 450,000 to 600,000 distinct CDR3 sequences, roughly 40% of them seen just once. The specimen was peripheral blood or thyroid tissue (not recorded which). The chain employs TRBV9 and TRBJ2-3; tentatively, D is TRBD1 or TRBD2 (5 bases each). This receptor was identified in an adult man with Graves' hyperthyroidism. As DNA, the CDR3 is TGTGCCAGCAGCGCTGCCGGGGCAGCCCGCACAGATACGCAGTATTTT. This sequence encodes CASSAAGAARTDTQYF.